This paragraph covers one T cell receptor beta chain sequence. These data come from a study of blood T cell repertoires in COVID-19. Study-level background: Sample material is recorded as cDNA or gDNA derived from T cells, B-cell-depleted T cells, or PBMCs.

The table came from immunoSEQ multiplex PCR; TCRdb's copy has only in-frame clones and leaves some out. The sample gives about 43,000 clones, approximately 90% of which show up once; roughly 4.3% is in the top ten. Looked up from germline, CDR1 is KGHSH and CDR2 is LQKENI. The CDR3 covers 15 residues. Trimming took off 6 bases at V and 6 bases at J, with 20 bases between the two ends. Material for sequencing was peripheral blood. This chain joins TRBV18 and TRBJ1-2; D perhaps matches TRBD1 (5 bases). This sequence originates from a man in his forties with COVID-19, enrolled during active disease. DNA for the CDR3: TGTGCCAGCTCCTACGGGGGGAGTCCTCACGATGGCTACACCTTC. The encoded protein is CASSYGGSPHDGYTF.